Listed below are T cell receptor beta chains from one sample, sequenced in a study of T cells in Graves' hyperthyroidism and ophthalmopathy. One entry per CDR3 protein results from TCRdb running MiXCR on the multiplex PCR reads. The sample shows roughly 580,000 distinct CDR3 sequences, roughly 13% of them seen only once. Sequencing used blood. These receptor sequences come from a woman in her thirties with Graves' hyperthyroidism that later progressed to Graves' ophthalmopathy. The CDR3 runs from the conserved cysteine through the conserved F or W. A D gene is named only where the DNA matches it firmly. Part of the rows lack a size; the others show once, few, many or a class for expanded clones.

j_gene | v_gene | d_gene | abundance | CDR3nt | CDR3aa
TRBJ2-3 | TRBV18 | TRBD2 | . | TGTGCCAGCTCACCACCGGGCTCGGGAGGGAAATCAGATACGCAGTATTTT | CASSPPGSGGKSDTQYF
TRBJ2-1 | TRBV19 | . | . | TGTGCCAGTAGTATAGTGGGGGGCAATGAGCGGTTCTTC | CASSIVGGNERFF
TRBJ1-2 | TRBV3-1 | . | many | TGTGCCAGCAGCCAAGATCTTCGGGGTTCCGGCTACACCTTC | CASSQDLRGSGYTF
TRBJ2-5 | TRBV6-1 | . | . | TGTGCCAGCAGTGAATACACAGGGATGGTAGAGACCCAGTACTTC | CASSEYTGMVETQYF
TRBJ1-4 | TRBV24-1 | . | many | TGTGCCACCAGTGATGGGCCCTCAACTAATGAAAAACTGTTTTTT | CATSDGPSTNEKLFF
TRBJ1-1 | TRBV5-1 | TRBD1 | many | TGCGCCAGCAGCTTGGAACAGGGGAACGAAGCTTTCTTT | CASSLEQGNEAFF
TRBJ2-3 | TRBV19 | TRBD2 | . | TGTGCCAGTAGTAGGAGCGGGGCCACAGATACGCAGTATTTT | CASSRSGATDTQYF
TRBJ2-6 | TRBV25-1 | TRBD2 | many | TGTGCCAGCAGTGAATCCGTAGCGGGAGAATCCTCTGGGGCCAACGTCCTGACTTTC | CASSESVAGESSGANVLTF
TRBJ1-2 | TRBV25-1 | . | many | TGTGCCAGCAGTGAATATAGTGGACAGAACTATGGCTACACCTTC | CASSEYSGQNYGYTF
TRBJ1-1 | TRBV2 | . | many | TGTGCCAGCAGTGAAGGTCAGAGGGTGAACACTGAAGCTTTCTTT | CASSEGQRVNTEAFF
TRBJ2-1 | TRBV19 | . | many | TGTGCCAGTAGTATAGGGTACAATGAGCAGTTCTTC | CASSIGYNEQFF
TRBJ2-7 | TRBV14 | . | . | TGTGCCAGCAGCCAAGATCTTTTCCCTTATCCCTACGAGCAGTACTTC | CASSQDLFPYPYEQYF
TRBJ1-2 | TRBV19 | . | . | TGTGCCAGTAGTATAGTTGGGGAGGTCCATGGCTACACCTTC | CASSIVGEVHGYTF
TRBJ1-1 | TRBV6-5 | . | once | TGTGCCAGCAGTTACTCACGGAAGAGGGAAGCTTTCTTT | CASSYSRKREAFF
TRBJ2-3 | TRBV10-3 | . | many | TGTGCCATAGCTGCAGGGATAAGTAGCACAGATACGCAGTATTTT | CAIAAGISSTDTQYF
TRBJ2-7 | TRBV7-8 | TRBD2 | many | TGTGCCAGCAGCTCTCAACTAGCGGGAGAACACGAGCAGTACTTC | CASSSQLAGEHEQYF
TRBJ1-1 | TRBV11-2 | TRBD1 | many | TGTGCCAGCAGCTTCAGGACAGGCGGGATCTTT | CASSFRTGGIF
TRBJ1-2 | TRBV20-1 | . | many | TGCAGTGCTAATCGGGGGGCGAACTATGGCTACACCTTC | CSANRGANYGYTF
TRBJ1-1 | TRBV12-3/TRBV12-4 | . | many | TGTGCCAGCAGTATCGACAGGCACACTGAAGCTTTCTTT | CASSIDRHTEAFF
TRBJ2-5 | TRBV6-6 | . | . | TGTGCCAGCAGTTACCGCAGGGCGAAGACCCAGTACTTC | CASSYRRAKTQYF
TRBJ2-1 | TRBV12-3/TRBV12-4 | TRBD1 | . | TGTGCCAGCACCGAAACAGGGGGCGCATACTACAATGAGCAGTTCTTC | CASTETGGAYYNEQFF
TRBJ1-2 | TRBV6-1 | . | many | TGTGCCAGCAGTGAAGAAGGGGAGGCCGGCTACGAGCGCTATGGCTACACCTTC | CASSEEGEAGYERYGYTF
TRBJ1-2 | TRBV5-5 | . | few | TGTGCCAGCAGCTTGGCCCCAGGGCCTGGCTACACCTTC | CASSLAPGPGYTF
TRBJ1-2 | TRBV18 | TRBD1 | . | TGTGCCAGCTCACAAGGGACAGGGGGCGATGGCTACACCTTC | CASSQGTGGDGYTF
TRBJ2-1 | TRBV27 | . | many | TGTGCCAGCAAGCCAGGGCACTACAATGAGCAGTTCTTC | CASKPGHYNEQFF